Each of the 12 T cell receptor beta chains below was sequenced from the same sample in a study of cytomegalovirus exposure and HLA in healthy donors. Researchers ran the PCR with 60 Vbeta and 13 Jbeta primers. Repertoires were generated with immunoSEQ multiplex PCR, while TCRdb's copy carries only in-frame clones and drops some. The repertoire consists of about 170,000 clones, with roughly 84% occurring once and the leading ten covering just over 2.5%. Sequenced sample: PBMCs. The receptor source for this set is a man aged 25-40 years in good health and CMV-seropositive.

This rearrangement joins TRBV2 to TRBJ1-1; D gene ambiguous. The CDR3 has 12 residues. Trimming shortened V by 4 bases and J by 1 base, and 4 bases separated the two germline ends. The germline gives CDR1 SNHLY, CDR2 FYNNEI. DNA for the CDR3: TGTGCCAGCAGTGTCAGGAACACTGAAGCTTTCTTT. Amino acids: CASSVRNTEAFF.

This CDR3 reads CASSSLAGGGADTQYF. The CDR3 DNA reads as TGTGCCAGCAGTTCCCTAGCGGGAGGGGGGGCAGATACGCAGTATTTT. V gene TRBV9 combines with J gene TRBJ2-3; 12 bases match TRBD2. CDR3 length: 16 amino acids. Germline lookup yields CDR1 SGDLS and CDR2 YYNGEE. V lost 5 bases, J lost 4 bases, and 8 bases stayed unmatched.

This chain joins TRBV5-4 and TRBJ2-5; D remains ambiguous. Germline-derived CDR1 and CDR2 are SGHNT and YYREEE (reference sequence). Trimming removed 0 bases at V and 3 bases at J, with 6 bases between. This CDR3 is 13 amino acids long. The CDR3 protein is CASSLAAEETQYF. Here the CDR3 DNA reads TGTGCCAGCAGCTTGGCGGCGGAAGAGACCCAGTACTTC.

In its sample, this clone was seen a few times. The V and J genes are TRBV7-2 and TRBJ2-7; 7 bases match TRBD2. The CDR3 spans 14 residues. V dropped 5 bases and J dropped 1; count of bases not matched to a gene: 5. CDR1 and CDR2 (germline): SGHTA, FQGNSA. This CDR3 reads CASSEEAGSYEQYV. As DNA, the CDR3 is TGTGCCAGCAGCGAGGAAGCGGGATCCTACGAGCAGTACGTC.

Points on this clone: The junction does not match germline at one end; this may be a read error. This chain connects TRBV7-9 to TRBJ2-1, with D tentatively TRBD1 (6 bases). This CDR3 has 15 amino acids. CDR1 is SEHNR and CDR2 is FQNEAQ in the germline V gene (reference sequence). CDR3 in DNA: TGTTCCAGCAGCCCCAGGGACATCTCCTACAATGAGCAGTTCTTC. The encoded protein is CSSSPRDISYNEQFF.

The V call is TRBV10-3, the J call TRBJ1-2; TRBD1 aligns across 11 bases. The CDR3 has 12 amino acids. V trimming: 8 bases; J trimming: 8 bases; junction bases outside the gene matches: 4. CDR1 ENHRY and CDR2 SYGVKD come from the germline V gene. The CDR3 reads CAIGQGAGGYTF. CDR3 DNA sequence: TGTGCCATCGGACAGGGGGCGGGGGGCTACACCTTC.

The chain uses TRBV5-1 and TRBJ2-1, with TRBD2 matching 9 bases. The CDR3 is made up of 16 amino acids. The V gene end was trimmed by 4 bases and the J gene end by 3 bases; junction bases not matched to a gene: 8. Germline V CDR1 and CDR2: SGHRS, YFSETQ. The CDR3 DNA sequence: TGCGCCAGCAGCACCGCCCCTAGCGGGGACTACAATGAGCAGTTCTTC. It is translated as CASSTAPSGDYNEQFF.

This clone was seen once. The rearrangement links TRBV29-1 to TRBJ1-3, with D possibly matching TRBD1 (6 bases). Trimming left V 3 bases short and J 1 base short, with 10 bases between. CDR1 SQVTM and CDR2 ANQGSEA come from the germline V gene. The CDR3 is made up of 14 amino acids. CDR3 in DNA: TGCAGCGTTGATAACAGGGCGTCTGGAAACACCATATATTTT. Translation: CSVDNRASGNTIYF.

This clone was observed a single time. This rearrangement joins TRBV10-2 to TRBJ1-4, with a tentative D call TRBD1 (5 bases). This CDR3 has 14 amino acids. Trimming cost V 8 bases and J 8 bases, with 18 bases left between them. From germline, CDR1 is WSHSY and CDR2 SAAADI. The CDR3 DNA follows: TGCGCCAGCGGTACAGGAGATAGGTACGAAAAACTGTTTTTT. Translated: CASGTGDRYEKLFF.

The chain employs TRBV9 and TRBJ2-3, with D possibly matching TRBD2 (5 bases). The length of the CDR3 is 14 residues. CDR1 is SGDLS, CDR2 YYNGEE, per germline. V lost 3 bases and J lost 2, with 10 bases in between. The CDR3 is CASSAPGVTDTQYF. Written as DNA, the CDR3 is TGTGCCAGCAGCGCCCCCGGGGTCACAGATACGCAGTATTTT.

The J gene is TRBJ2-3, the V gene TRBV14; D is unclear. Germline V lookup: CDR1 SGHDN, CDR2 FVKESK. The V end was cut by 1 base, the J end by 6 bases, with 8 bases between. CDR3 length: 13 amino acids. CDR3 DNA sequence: TGTGCCAGCAGCCAAGCACCGGTGGATACGCAGTATTTT. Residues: CASSQAPVDTQYF.

The CDR3 bases are TGTGCTAGCCGGACTTCGTACCAAGAGACCCAGTACTTC. Its translation is CASRTSYQETQYF. The chain is built from TRBV12-5 and TRBJ2-5, with TRBD2 as a possible D gene (5 bases). Trimming pared 9 bases from V and 0 bases from J, leaving 11 bases between. Per germline, CDR1 LGHNT and CDR2 FRNRAP. CDR3 length: 13 residues.